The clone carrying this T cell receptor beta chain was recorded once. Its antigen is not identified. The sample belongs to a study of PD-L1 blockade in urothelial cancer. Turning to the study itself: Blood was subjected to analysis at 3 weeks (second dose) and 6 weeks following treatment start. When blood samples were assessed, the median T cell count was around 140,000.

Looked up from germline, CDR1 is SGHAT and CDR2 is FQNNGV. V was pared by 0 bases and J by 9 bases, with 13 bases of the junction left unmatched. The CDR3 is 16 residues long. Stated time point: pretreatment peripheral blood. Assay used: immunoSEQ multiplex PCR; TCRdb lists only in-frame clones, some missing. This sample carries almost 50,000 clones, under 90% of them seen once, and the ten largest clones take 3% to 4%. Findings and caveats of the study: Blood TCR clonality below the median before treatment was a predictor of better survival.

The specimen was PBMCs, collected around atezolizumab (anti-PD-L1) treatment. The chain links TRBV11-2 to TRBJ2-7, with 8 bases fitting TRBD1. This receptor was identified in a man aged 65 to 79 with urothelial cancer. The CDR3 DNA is TGTGCCAGCAGCTTAGATGGAGGGACAGGTATTCGTAGGCAGTACTTC. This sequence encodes CASSLDGGTGIRRQYF.